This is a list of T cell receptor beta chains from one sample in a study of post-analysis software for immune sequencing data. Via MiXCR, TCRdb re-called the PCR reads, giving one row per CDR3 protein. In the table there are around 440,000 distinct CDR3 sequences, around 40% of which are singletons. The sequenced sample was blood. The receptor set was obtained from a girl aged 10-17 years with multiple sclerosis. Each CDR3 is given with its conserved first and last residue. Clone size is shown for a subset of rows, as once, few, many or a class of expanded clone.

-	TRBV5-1	CASSIDGLGVEDTQYF
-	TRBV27	CASSLRDRGRGESYEQYF
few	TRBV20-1	CSARVSSGSLPYNEQFF
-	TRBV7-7	CASSAAGGVTDTQYF
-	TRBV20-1	CSARAQGMFEGYTF
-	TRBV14	CASSQLEISGELFF
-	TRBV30	CAWSVQVGGNPFF
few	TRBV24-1	CATSEGGQVNEQFF
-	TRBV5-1	CASSPDGTTITDTQYF
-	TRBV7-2	CASSPPGSGNEQFF
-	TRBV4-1	CASSQGIVSYNEQFF
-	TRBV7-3	CASSRRTGVNTTEAFF
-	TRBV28	CASSLSLRPRGGRPYEQFF
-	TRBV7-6	CASSPMGSGTLGETQYF
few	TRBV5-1	CASSLGRDYRSAQYF
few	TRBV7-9	CASSERAARTQYF
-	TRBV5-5	CASSLREPQERTDTQYF
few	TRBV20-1	CSARSGASYEQYF
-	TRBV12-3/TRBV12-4	CASAWGLAGGREQYF
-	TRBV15	CATSRAQAGQPQHF